The 20 T cell receptor beta chains listed next were all sequenced from one sample in a study of blood T cell repertoires in COVID-19. Repertoires were generated with immunoSEQ multiplex PCR, while TCRdb's copy carries only in-frame clones and drops some. In the table there are about 60,000 clones, approximately 84% of which are singletons. Specimen: peripheral blood. Source of these receptors: a man aged 70-80 years with active COVID-19.

This rearrangement joins TRBV7-9 to TRBJ2-7, with 9 bases identical to TRBD2. This CDR3 is 14 amino acids long. Trimming cost V 5 bases and J 4 bases; bases outside gene matches: 6. Germline values: CDR1 SEHNR, CDR2 FQNEAQ (reference sequence). The CDR3 region is CASSRAGGPYEQYF. DNA of the CDR3: TGTGCCAGCAGCCGAGCGGGAGGACCATACGAGCAGTACTTC. The whole variable domain, remainder taken from reference TRBV7-9 and TRBJ2-7, is DTGVSQNPRHKITKRGQNVTFRCDPISEHNRLYWYRQTLGQGPEFLTYFQNEAQLEKSRLLSDRFSAERPKGSFSTLEIQRTEQGDSAMYLCASSRAGGPYEQYFGPGTRLTVT.

The chain uses TRBV6-6 and TRBJ2-1; TRBD2 matches 9 bases. V gave up 4 bases and J gave up 10 bases; unmatched junction bases: 8. CDR1 and CDR2 (germline): MNHNY, SVGAGI (reference sequence). The CDR3 contains 14 residues. CDR3 in DNA: TGTGCCAGCAGTTTGCCGGGACTAGCAAAAGAGCAGTTCTTC. The encoded protein is CASSLPGLAKEQFF.

This chain joins TRBV6-5 and TRBJ1-2, with 7 bases lining up with TRBD1. The CDR3 has 13 amino acids. V was pared by 6 bases and J by 2 bases, with 3 bases of the junction left unmatched. Germline V lookup: CDR1 MNHEY, CDR2 SVGAGI. The CDR3 sequence: CASRGGQNYGYTF. The CDR3 coding sequence is TGTGCCAGCAGGGGGGGACAGAACTATGGCTACACCTTC.

The chain combines TRBV27 with TRBJ1-6, with 8 nucleotides matching TRBD1. V lost 8 bases, J lost 3 bases, and 6 bases stayed unmatched. CDR3 length: 15 residues. Germline CDR1 MNHEY, CDR2 SMNVEV (reference sequence). This CDR3 is CASGSGGGYNSPLHF. DNA of the CDR3: TGTGCCAGCGGCTCAGGGGGCGGCTATAATTCACCCCTCCACTTT.

The V gene is TRBV6-6, the J gene TRBJ2-2, with 7 bases fitting TRBD2. Per germline, CDR1 MNHNY and CDR2 SVGAGI (reference sequence). The CDR3 spans 13 residues. This CDR3 reads CAETRGSTGELFF. The CDR3 coding sequence is TGTGCAGAGACTCGCGGGAGTACCGGGGAGCTGTTTTTT.

This chain uses TRBV28 with TRBJ1-1, with 10 bases matching TRBD1. The CDR3 length is 15 residues. CDR1 and CDR2 (germline): MDHEN, SYDVKM. V lost 3 bases and J lost 4; bases outside the gene matches: 5. CDR3 in DNA: TGTGCCAGCAGTTTTTTAAGGGACAGGGGCACTGAAGCTTTCTTT. This sequence encodes CASSFLRDRGTEAFF.

The chain carries TRBV4-3 and TRBJ2-7; D unresolved. Trimming pared 0 bases from V and 0 bases from J, leaving 9 bases between. The germline gives CDR1 LGHNA, CDR2 YSLEER. CDR3 size: 15 residues. The CDR3 loop reads CASSQEVTSSYEQYF. CDR3 in DNA: TGCGCCAGCAGCCAAGAGGTCACAAGCTCCTACGAGCAGTACTTC.

The chain employs TRBV7-2 and TRBJ2-7; 7 nucleotides line up with TRBD2. From germline, CDR1 is SGHTA and CDR2 FQGNSA. There are 15 residues in the CDR3. V lost 4 bases and J lost 2; bases outside the gene matches: 8. CDR3 residues: CASSSAGVPTYEQYF. The CDR3 coding sequence is TGTGCCAGCAGCTCGGCGGGGGTCCCCACCTACGAGCAGTACTTC. Full variable domain (remainder filled in from reference TRBV7-2 and TRBJ2-7): GAGVSQSPSNKVTEKGKDVELRCDPISGHTALYWYRQSLGQGLEFLIYFQGNSAPDKSGLPSDRFSAERTGGSVSTLTIQRTQQEDSAVYLCASSSAGVPTYEQYFGPGTRLTVT.

CDR3 sequence (DNA): TGTGCCAGCAGCTTACGGGGGACAGGTGTCTACGAGCAGTACTTC. This sequence encodes CASSLRGTGVYEQYF. The V gene is TRBV7-9, the J gene TRBJ2-7; 8 positions match TRBD1. CDR1 SEHNR and CDR2 FQNEAQ come from the germline V gene (reference sequence). The trim removed 2 bases at V and 3 bases at J, leaving 6 bases unmatched. This CDR3 has 15 amino acids. Full variable domain (remainder filled in from reference TRBV7-9 and TRBJ2-7): DTGVSQNPRHKITKRGQNVTFRCDPISEHNRLYWYRQTLGQGPEFLTYFQNEAQLEKSRLLSDRFSAERPKGSFSTLEIQRTEQGDSAMYLCASSLRGTGVYEQYFGPGTRLTVT.

The rearrangement joins TRBV6-2 or TRBV6-3 to TRBJ2-7, with 7 bases that match TRBD2. The CDR3 runs 17 residues. CDR1 MNHEY and CDR2 SVGEGT come from the germline V gene. V shed 0 bases and J 1 base; nucleotides not matched to a gene: 9. This CDR3 is CASSYSRSGKGSYEQYF. CDR3 sequence (DNA): TGTGCCAGCAGTTACTCGAGGAGCGGGAAAGGGTCCTACGAGCAGTACTTC.

The gene calls are TRBV7-9 and TRBJ2-5, with 7 bases lining up with TRBD1. V dropped 4 bases and J dropped 4; count of bases not matched to a gene: 9. This CDR3 is 15 amino acids long. Germline CDR1 SEHNR, CDR2 FQNEAQ (reference sequence). The CDR3 DNA is TGTGCCAGCAGCTCAAGACAGGGACGGTTAGAGACCCAGTACTTC. Its translation is CASSSRQGRLETQYF.

For the CDR3, the DNA is TGTGCCAGCAGTTACGGTGGCAGTGACTCCTACGAGCAGTACTTC. Residues: CASSYGGSDSYEQYF. The chain links TRBV6-2 or TRBV6-3 to TRBJ2-7; the D is unclear. CDR3 length: 15 residues. Looked up from germline, CDR1 is MNHEY and CDR2 is SVGEGT. Trimming removed 2 bases from V and 0 bases from J, with 11 bases in between.

The rearrangement links TRBV6-1 to TRBJ2-2; weak D call: TRBD1 (5 bases). The CDR3 runs to 15 residues. The V gene's germline CDR1 is MNHNS and CDR2 SASEGT. Trimming removed 3 bases at V and 7 bases at J, with 15 bases between. As DNA, the CDR3 is TGTGCCAGCAGTGAGAATGCAGGGTTGGACGGGGAGCTGTTTTTT. Protein product: CASSENAGLDGELFF.

The genes are TRBV7-9 and TRBJ2-2; 7 bases align to TRBD1. The CDR3 runs to 12 residues. The germline V gene has CDR1 SEHNR and CDR2 FQNEAQ (reference sequence). The ends lost 5 bases at V and 7 bases at J; junction bases unmatched: 1. The CDR3 sequence: CASSGQVGELFF. CDR3 in DNA: TGTGCCAGCAGCGGACAGGTCGGGGAGCTGTTTTTT.

The V call is TRBV2, the J call TRBJ2-7; D perhaps matches TRBD1 (5 bases). The CDR3 has 15 amino acids. The V gene's germline CDR1 is SNHLY and CDR2 FYNNEI. The V gene lost 1 base and the J gene lost 2 bases, with 12 bases spanning the gap. CDR3 loop: CASSEGPGSPYEQYF. The CDR3 coding sequence is TGTGCCAGCAGTGAAGGGCCAGGGTCCCCCTACGAGCAGTACTTC.

This clone has just one count. The chain links TRBV10-3 to TRBJ2-1; 15 positions match TRBD2. Per the germline V gene, CDR1 is ENHRY and CDR2 is SYGVKD. This CDR3 contains 15 residues. J lost 5 bases, V lost 10 bases, and 6 bases had no gene match. The CDR3 protein is CATRTSGGANNEQFF. CDR3 nucleotides: TGTGCCACCAGGACTAGCGGGGGGGCCAACAATGAGCAGTTCTTC.

This chain links TRBV7-9 with TRBJ2-1; 9 bases match TRBD1. CDR3 size: 12 residues. The germline CDR1 and CDR2 sequences are SEHNR and FQNEAQ (reference sequence). Trimming cost V 11 bases and J 8 bases; bases outside gene matches: 7. In nucleotides, the CDR3 is TGTGCCGGTGGACAGGGGTGGGATGAGCAGTTCTTC. Translation: CAGGQGWDEQFF.

The genes are TRBV5-6 and TRBJ2-1, with a weak D call TRBD2 (5 bases). CDR3 length: 12 amino acids. Germline loops: CDR1 SGHDT, CDR2 YYEEEE. The V gene lost 2 bases and the J gene lost 8 bases, with 8 bases spanning the gap. The CDR3: CASSLVGDEQFF. The CDR3 coding sequence is TGTGCCAGCAGCTTAGTCGGGGATGAGCAGTTCTTC.

The chain has TRBV5-5 and TRBJ2-5; D unresolved. The CDR3 has 12 amino acids. Germline assignment: CDR1 SGHKS and CDR2 YYEKEE (reference sequence). Between the trimmed V and J ends, which lost 1 base and 5 bases, there was a span of 6 bases. CDR3 nucleotides: TGTGCCAGCAGCTTGCTTTCGGAGACCCAGTACTTC. As protein: CASSLLSETQYF.

The table lists this clone with a count of one. This chain connects TRBV7-2 to TRBJ1-4; 7 bases map to TRBD1. After removal of 6 bases from V and 5 bases from J, the junction contained 3 bases not matched to a gene. CDR1 is SGHTA, CDR2 FQGNSA, per germline. This CDR3 comprises 13 residues. This CDR3 is CASSRDSNEKLFF. CDR3 nucleotides: TGTGCCAGCAGTCGGGACAGCAATGAAAAACTGTTTTTT.